The 22 T cell receptor beta chains below were found in one sample sequenced in a study of response to subunit inactivated influenza vaccine. TCRdb re-analysed the RT-PCR reads in MiXCR, keeping a single row per CDR3 protein. The repertoire holds 450,000 to 600,000 distinct CDR3 sequences, about 7.6% seen once, with around 13% in the top ten. Material: PBMCs from blood, obtained 23 to 25 months after vaccination. Source of these receptors: a man aged 50 to 69 who received an inactivated influenza vaccine.

The CDR3 DNA sequence: TGTGCCAGCAGCTTGGCTGCATCATACCGGAACGAGCAGTACTTC. Amino acids: CASSLAASYRNEQYF. V and J are TRBV5-8 and TRBJ2-7; the D is unclear. V shed 0 bases and J shed 5 bases, with 15 bases lying between them. Germline-derived CDR1 and CDR2 are SGHTS and YDEGEE. This CDR3 has 15 residues. The full variable domain, its missing parts supplied by reference TRBV5-8 and TRBJ2-7, is EAGVTQSPTHLIKTRGQQATLRCSPISGHTSVYWYQQALGLGLQFLLWYDEGEERNRGNFPPRFSGRQFPNYSSELNVNALELEDSALYLCASSLAASYRNEQYFGPGTRLTVT.

The table lists this clonotype with many counts. The CDR3 spells CASNPAGAREQFF. The DNA of the CDR3 is TGCGCCAGCAACCCAGCGGGGGCCCGTGAGCAGTTCTTC. J is TRBJ2-1 and V is TRBV10-2, with TRBD2 matching over 8 bases. CDR3 length: 13 residues. With V trimmed by 7 bases and J by 9 bases, 8 bases remained unmatched. From germline, CDR1 is WSHSY and CDR2 SAAADI.

Regarding this clonotype: A junction boundary mismatches the germline segment, possibly from a read error. This chain joins TRBV5-1 and TRBJ2-3; tentatively, D is TRBD1 (5 bases). Per the germline V gene, CDR1 is SGHRS and CDR2 is YFSETQ. CDR3 size: 13 residues. CDR3 sequence reads: CACSFRDTDTQYF. In nucleotides, the CDR3 is TGCGCCTGCAGCTTCAGGGACACAGATACGCAGTATTTT.

This clonotype was observed at least ten times. The chain uses TRBV5-1 and TRBJ2-1; 8 bases agree with TRBD2. V gave up 6 bases and J gave up 6 bases; unmatched junction bases: 8. The CDR3 is 14 amino acids. Per germline, CDR1 SGHRS and CDR2 YFSETQ. CDR3 sequence reads: CASNPSGGANEQFF. The CDR3 DNA sequence: TGCGCCAGCAATCCCTCGGGGGGGGCCAATGAGCAGTTCTTC.

This clonotype was observed a few times. The CDR3 loop is CASSLRGSRFEQFF. The CDR3 DNA follows: TGTGCCAGCAGCTTAAGGGGGAGCAGGTTTGAGCAGTTCTTC. The chain couples TRBV7-8 to TRBJ2-1; the D gene is possibly TRBD1 (6 bases). Trimming pared 2 bases from V and 9 bases from J, leaving 14 bases between. The CDR3 loop spans 14 amino acids. Germline CDR1 and CDR2: SGHVS and FQNEAQ.

V gene TRBV29-1 combines with J gene TRBJ2-7; TRBD1 matches 7 bases. Germline V gives CDR1 SQVTM, CDR2 ANQGSEA. This CDR3 contains 12 residues. The V and J ends lost 6 bases and 7 bases, in that order; junction bases with no gene match: 9. CDR3 DNA sequence: TGCAGCGTCCGGGACAGCCTGTGGGAGCAGTACTTC. It specifies CSVRDSLWEQYF.

This clonotype was detected only a few times. DNA of the CDR3: TGTGCCAGCAGCCAACGCTACTCTGGGGCCAACGTCCTGACTTTC. Translated, it gives CASSQRYSGANVLTF. V and J are TRBV4-2 and TRBJ2-6; D uncertain. This CDR3 is built from 15 residues. Germline V gives CDR1 LGHNA, CDR2 YNFKEQ. Trimming removed 2 bases at V and 0 bases at J, with 5 bases between.

This clonotype showed up just a few times. The chain's CDR3 is CSARDNGRATTGELFF. CDR3 sequence (DNA): TGCAGTGCTAGAGATAACGGGAGAGCAACCACCGGGGAGCTGTTTTTT. This chain connects TRBV20-1 to TRBJ2-2, with D possibly being TRBD2 (6 bases). V was clipped by 0 bases and J by 4 bases, with 15 bases between them. In germline, CDR1 is DFQATT, CDR2 SNEGSKA (reference sequence). The CDR3 is 16 amino acids.

This clonotype was picked up a small number of times. The rearrangement uses TRBV20-1 and TRBJ1-1; D is unresolved. The germline V and J ends were trimmed by 1 base and 1 base, with 7 bases remaining between them. Per germline, CDR1 DFQATT and CDR2 SNEGSKA (reference sequence). The CDR3 spans 13 residues. For the CDR3, the DNA is TGCAGTGCTAGAGTGCGGCGGAACACTGAAGCTTTCTTT. Amino acids: CSARVRRNTEAFF.

This clonotype has just a few counts. This chain links TRBV4-2 with TRBJ2-5, with D uncertain. The V and J ends lost 0 bases and 5 bases respectively, with 19 bases between them. The V gene's germline CDR1 is LGHNA and CDR2 YNFKEQ. The CDR3 has 17 amino acids. The DNA of the CDR3 is TGTGCCAGCAGCCAAGATGCCCCCTCCAACAAACGGGAGACCCAGTACTTC. Translation: CASSQDAPSNKRETQYF.

The gene calls are TRBV20-1 and TRBJ2-3; D ambiguous. The germline V and J ends were trimmed by 4 bases and 2 bases, with 7 bases remaining between them. The CDR3 loop spans 12 amino acids. Germline CDR1 and CDR2: DFQATT and SNEGSKA (reference sequence). CDR3 DNA sequence: TGCAGTGCTATGCAATCCACAGATACGCAGTATTTT. It is translated as CSAMQSTDTQYF.

Details on this clonotype: This may arise from a read error, as a much more abundant clone is one base away. The V call is TRBV7-9, the J call TRBJ2-7, with TRBD2 matching 11 bases. The ends lost 5 bases at V and 7 bases at J; junction bases unmatched: 10. This CDR3 has 15 residues. CDR1 and CDR2 (germline): SEHNR, FQNEAQ (reference sequence). The CDR3 loop is CASSASGLAEEEQYF. Written as DNA, the CDR3 is TGTGCCAGCAGCGCATCGGGACTAGCGGAAGAAGAGCAGTACTTC.

The chain recombines TRBV28 with TRBJ2-1; 12 bases are shared with TRBD2. Germline V CDR1 and CDR2: MDHEN, SYDVKM. Trimming at V came to 7 bases and at J to 6 bases, leaving 7 bases not matched to a gene. CDR3 length equals 15 residues. The CDR3 bases are TGTGCCAGCAACCAACTAGCGGGAGGAGTCAATGAGCAGTTCTTC. Translating gives CASNQLAGGVNEQFF.

This sequence joins TRBV11-2 and TRBJ2-5; tentatively, D is TRBD1 (5 bases). In germline, CDR1 is SGHAT, CDR2 FQNNGV. The ends were cut back, 3 bases at V and 3 bases at J, with 11 bases in the middle. The CDR3 has 14 amino acids. CDR3 sequence (DNA): TGTGCCAGCAGCTTTCCTGCCAGGGAAGAGACCCAGTACTTC. Translation: CASSFPAREETQYF.

This clonotype was detected ten times or more. V and J are TRBV2 and TRBJ1-5; D not resolved. The ends were cut back, 3 bases at V and 2 bases at J, with 14 bases in the middle. The CDR3 totals 16 residues. Germline V lookup: CDR1 SNHLY, CDR2 FYNNEI. CDR3: CASSEFGQSRNQPQHF. DNA of the CDR3: TGTGCCAGCAGTGAGTTTGGGCAATCCCGCAATCAGCCCCAGCATTTT.

This clonotype turned up a few times. The chain is built from TRBV11-2 and TRBJ2-2; TRBD1 is a possible D gene (6 bases). The CDR3 sequence is 19 residues long. V gave up 5 bases and J gave up 0 bases, with 22 bases separating them. Per germline, CDR1 SGHAT and CDR2 FQNNGV. The CDR3 nucleotides are TGTGCCAGCAGCGCAAACCTAGGACAGCGCAAAGCGAACACCGGGGAGCTGTTTTTT. Translation gives CASSANLGQRKANTGELFF.

This chain connects TRBV28 to TRBJ2-3; 9 positions agree with TRBD2. There are 16 residues in the CDR3. Germline-derived CDR1 and CDR2 are MDHEN and SYDVKM. With 2 bases clipped from V and 4 bases from J, the junction kept 7 bases outside the gene matches. Here the CDR3 DNA reads TGTGCCAGCAGTTTAAGGGCGGGGGGGCTAGCAGATACGCAGTATTTT. It yields the protein CASSLRAGGLADTQYF.

Points on this clonotype: This may come from a read error, since a much larger clone is one base off. This likely comes from a read error, as the CDR3 has no conserved phenylalanine or tryptophan at its end. The rearrangement joins TRBV9 to TRBJ2-7; unclear D gene. The CDR3 runs 15 residues. The V and J ends lost 3 bases and 6 bases respectively, with 19 bases between them. Germline values: CDR1 SGDLS, CDR2 YYNGEE. This CDR3 reads CASSAGVASGPEQYL. The CDR3 nucleotides are TGTGCCAGCAGCGCCGGAGTAGCCAGTGGTCCCGAGCAGTACTTA.

This clonotype was counted many times. V usage is TRBV20-1 and J usage is TRBJ1-5; the D gene is possibly TRBD1 (5 bases). This CDR3 is built from 15 residues. Germline V gives CDR1 DFQATT, CDR2 SNEGSKA (reference sequence). Trimming cost V 5 bases and J 3 bases, with 17 bases left between them. The CDR3 bases are TGCAGTGCTCCTCGACCCGGTGGGGCCAATCAGCCCCAGCATTTT. This codes for CSAPRPGGANQPQHF.

This clonotype has more than one count but fewer than ten. This chain joins TRBV20-1 and TRBJ1-1; TRBD1 matches at 8 bases. Germline CDR1 DFQATT, CDR2 SNEGSKA (reference sequence). The CDR3 consists of 13 residues. J lost 4 bases, V lost 2 bases, and 3 bases had no gene match. CDR3 nucleotides: TGCAGTGCTAGACGACAGGGGCTCACTGAAGCTTTCTTT. Its protein is CSARRQGLTEAFF.

The rearrangement uses TRBV10-3 and TRBJ2-2, with D possibly being TRBD1 or TRBD2 (5 bases each). Germline CDR1 and CDR2: ENHRY and SYGVKD. This CDR3 region has 15 residues. V shed 0 bases and J shed 6 bases, with 11 bases lying between them. The CDR3 loop reads CAISESGPPAGELFF. The CDR3 nucleotides read TGTGCCATCAGTGAGTCGGGACCTCCTGCCGGGGAGCTGTTTTTT.

The sample holds a few counts of this clonotype. V usage is TRBV10-3 and J usage is TRBJ2-5; possible D gene TRBD1, 6 bases. V was trimmed by 3 bases and J by 2 bases, leaving 7 bases between them. The V gene's germline CDR1 is ENHRY and CDR2 SYGVKD. This CDR3 is built from 13 residues. CDR3 sequence: CAISDDRQETQYF. The CDR3 DNA follows: TGTGCCATCAGTGACGACAGGCAAGAGACCCAGTACTTC.